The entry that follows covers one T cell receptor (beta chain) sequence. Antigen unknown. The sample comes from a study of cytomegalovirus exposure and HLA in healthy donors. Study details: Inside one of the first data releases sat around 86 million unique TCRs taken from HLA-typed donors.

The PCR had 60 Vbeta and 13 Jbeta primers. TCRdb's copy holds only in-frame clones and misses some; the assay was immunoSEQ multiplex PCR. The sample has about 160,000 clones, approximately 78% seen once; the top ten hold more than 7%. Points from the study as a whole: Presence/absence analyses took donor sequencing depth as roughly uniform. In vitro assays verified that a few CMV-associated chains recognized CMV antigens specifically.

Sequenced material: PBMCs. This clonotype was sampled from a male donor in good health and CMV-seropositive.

The CDR3 here is CASSYLPGQLTDTQYF. The CDR3 region has the DNA TGTGCCAGCAGTTACCTCCCGGGACAGCTCACAGATACGCAGTATTTT. V usage is TRBV27 and J usage is TRBJ2-3, with 7 bases identical to TRBD1. The CDR3 sequence is 16 residues long. The ends lost 4 bases at V and 2 bases at J; junction bases unmatched: 9. CDR1 and CDR2 (germline): MNHEY, SMNVEV (reference sequence).